This TCR beta chain was obtained from a study of T cells in Graves' hyperthyroidism and ophthalmopathy. Study-wide results and limits: Ophthalmopathy was distinguished from stable hyperthyroidism by 13 V-J signatures. Blood shared most expanded thyroid clonotypes above 0.001.

It was 10 ml of fresh peripheral blood that supplied the PBMCs. The CDR3 length is 16 residues. Germline V gives CDR1 DFQATT, CDR2 SNEGSKA (reference sequence). What was amplified from RNA transcripts were TCR beta CDR3 regions. The TCR CDR3 first-round RT-PCR relied on the HTBI primer set. Each CDR3 protein is one row after TCRdb ran MiXCR on the multiplex PCR reads. This table holds some 50,000 distinct CDR3 sequences, roughly half found once. About this clonotype: As yet, its antigen is unknown. One junction end disagrees with the germline gene, perhaps due to a read error.

Material: blood. The rearrangement links TRBV20-1 to TRBJ2-7; D is undetermined. This clonotype was sampled from a woman aged 45-59 years with Graves' ophthalmopathy. As DNA, the CDR3 is TGCAGTGCTAGAGATCATCAGCGTACCAACTCCTACAAGCAGTACTTC. Its protein is CSARDHQRTNSYKQYF.